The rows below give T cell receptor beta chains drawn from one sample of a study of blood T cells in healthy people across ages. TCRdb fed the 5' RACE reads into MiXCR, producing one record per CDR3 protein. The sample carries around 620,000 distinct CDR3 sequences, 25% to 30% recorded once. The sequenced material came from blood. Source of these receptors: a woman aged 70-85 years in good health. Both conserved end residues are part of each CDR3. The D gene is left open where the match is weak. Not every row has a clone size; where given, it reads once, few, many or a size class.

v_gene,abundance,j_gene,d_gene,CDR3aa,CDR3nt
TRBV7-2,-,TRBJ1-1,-,CASSLVETRNTEAFF,TGTGCCAGCAGCTTGGTTGAGACAAGGAACACTGAAGCTTTCTTT
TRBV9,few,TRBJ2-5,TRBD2,CASSVDGVGGETQYF,TGTGCCAGCAGCGTAGACGGGGTGGGGGGGGAGACCCAGTACTTC
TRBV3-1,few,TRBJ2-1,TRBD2,CASSQGLAGSNEQFF,TGTGCCAGCAGCCAAGGTCTAGCGGGGAGCAATGAGCAGTTCTTC
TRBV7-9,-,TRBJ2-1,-,CASSFGTGGADNEQFF,TGTGCCAGCAGCTTCGGTACGGGGGGCGCGGACAATGAGCAGTTCTTC
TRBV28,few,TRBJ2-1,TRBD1,CASKGGHNEQFF,TGTGCCAGCAAAGGGGGCCACAATGAGCAGTTCTTC
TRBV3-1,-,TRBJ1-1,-,CASSQGRGKGGTEAFF,TGTGCCAGCAGCCAGGGGCGGGGTAAGGGTGGCACTGAAGCTTTCTTT
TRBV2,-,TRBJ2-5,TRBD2,CASRDGRGSGETQYF,TGTGCCAGCAGAGACGGGCGGGGGAGCGGTGAGACCCAGTACTTC
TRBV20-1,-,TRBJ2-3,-,CSAPFRRLSTDTQYF,TGCAGTGCTCCCTTCAGGAGACTTAGTACAGATACGCAGTATTTT
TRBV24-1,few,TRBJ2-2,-,CATSDLAVGELFF,TGTGCCACCAGTGATTTAGCCGTAGGGGAGCTGTTTTTT
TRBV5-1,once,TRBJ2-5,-,CASSLYQQETQYF,TGCGCCAGCAGCTTGTACCAGCAAGAGACCCAGTACTTC
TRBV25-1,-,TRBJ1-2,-,CASKDGGPKLDGYTF,TGTGCCAGCAAGGACGGAGGGCCTAAACTGGATGGCTACACCTTC
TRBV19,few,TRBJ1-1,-,CASSQPRWGGEAFF,TGTGCCAGTAGTCAACCCCGATGGGGTGGTGAAGCTTTCTTT
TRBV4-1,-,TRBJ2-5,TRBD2,CASSQERAGGNQETQYF,TGCGCCAGCAGCCAAGAACGGGCGGGGGGGAACCAAGAGACCCAGTACTTC
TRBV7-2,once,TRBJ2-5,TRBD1,CASTLRTGQYETQYF,TGTGCCAGCACCCTCAGGACAGGGCAGTACGAGACCCAGTACTTC
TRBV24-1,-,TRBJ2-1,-,CATSDPTVPKQFF,TGTGCCACCAGTGATCCTACGGTCCCCAAGCAGTTCTTC
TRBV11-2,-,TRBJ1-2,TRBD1,CASSLRTGVYGYTF,TGTGCCAGCAGCCTGAGGACAGGGGTCTATGGCTACACCTTC
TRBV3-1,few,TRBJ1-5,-,CASSQARSGQPQHF,TGTGCCAGCAGCCAAGCAAGATCGGGTCAGCCCCAGCATTTT
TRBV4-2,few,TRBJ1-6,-,CASSRGDDSPLHF,TGTGCCAGCAGCCGCGGTGACGATTCACCCCTCCACTTT
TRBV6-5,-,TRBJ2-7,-,CATTSSDTYEQYF,TGTGCCACCACCAGTTCCGACACCTACGAGCAGTACTTC
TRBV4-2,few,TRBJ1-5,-,CASSQEVRGGQPQHF,TGTGCCAGCAGCCAAGAGGTGAGGGGCGGGCAGCCCCAGCATTTT
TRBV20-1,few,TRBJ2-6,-,CSASLGSGANVLTF,TGCAGTGCTAGTCTAGGATCTGGGGCCAACGTCCTGACTTTC
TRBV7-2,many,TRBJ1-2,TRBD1,CASSPPGGYGYTF,TGTGCCAGCAGCCCCCCAGGGGGGTATGGCTACACCTTC
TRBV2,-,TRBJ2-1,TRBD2,CASSEIGTSGGEQFF,TGTGCCAGCAGTGAAATTGGGACTAGCGGGGGGGAGCAGTTCTTC
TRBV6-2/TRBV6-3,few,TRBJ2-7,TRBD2,CASSLDRTSGGYEQYF,TGTGCCAGCAGCCTAGATAGGACTAGCGGAGGGTACGAGCAGTACTTC
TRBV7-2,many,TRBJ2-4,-,CASSLERNIQYF,TGTGCCAGCAGCTTAGAAAGGAACATTCAGTACTTC
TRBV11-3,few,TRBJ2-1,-,CASSLVVGFSYNEQFF,TGTGCCAGCAGCTTAGTTGTGGGGTTCTCCTACAATGAGCAGTTCTTC
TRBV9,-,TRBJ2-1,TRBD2,CASTVMGLADYNEQFF,TGTGCCAGCACCGTGATGGGACTAGCGGATTACAATGAGCAGTTCTTC
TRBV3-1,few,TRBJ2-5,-,CASSQRGPQQETQYF,TGTGCCAGCAGCCAAAGAGGACCACAACAAGAGACCCAGTACTTC
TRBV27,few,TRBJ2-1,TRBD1,CASNNLLTGTGGRSSYNEQFF,TGTGCCAGTAACAATCTCCTGACCGGGACAGGGGGAAGGAGCTCCTACAATGAGCAGTTCTTC
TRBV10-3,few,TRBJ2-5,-,CATGRGQETQYF,TGTGCCACTGGGAGGGGGCAAGAGACCCAGTACTTC
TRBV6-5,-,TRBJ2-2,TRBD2,CASSYSGTKANTGELFF,TGTGCCAGCAGTTACTCGGGGACTAAGGCGAACACCGGGGAGCTGTTTTTT
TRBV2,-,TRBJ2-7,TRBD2,CASTWTSGWYEQYF,TGTGCCAGTACCTGGACTAGCGGGTGGTACGAGCAGTACTTC
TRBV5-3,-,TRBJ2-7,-,CARSRRTNEQYF,TGTGCCAGAAGCCGTCGAACCAACGAGCAGTACTTC
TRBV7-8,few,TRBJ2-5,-,CASSLVQGGKETQYF,TGTGCCAGCAGCTTAGTCCAGGGGGGCAAGGAGACCCAGTACTTC
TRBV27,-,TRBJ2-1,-,CASKGSYNEQFF,TGTGCCAGCAAAGGCAGTTACAATGAGCAGTTCTTC
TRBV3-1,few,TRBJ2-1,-,CASRYGVTSYNEQFF,TGTGCCAGCAGGTACGGGGTCACGTCCTACAATGAGCAGTTCTTC
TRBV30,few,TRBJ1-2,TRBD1,CAWSAQGAKGYTF,TGTGCCTGGAGTGCTCAGGGGGCTAAAGGCTACACCTTC
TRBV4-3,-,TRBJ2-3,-,CASSQEPLVTQCF,TGCGCCAGCAGCCAAGAACCCCTGGTTACGCAGTGTTTT
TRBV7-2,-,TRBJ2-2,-,CASSRGPDPGGELFF,TGTGCCAGCAGCAGAGGGCCCGACCCGGGCGGGGAGCTGTTTTTT
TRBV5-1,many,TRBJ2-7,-,CASSSGTREQYF,TGCGCCAGCAGCTCTGGCACGCGGGAGCAGTACTTC
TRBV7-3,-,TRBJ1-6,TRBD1,CASSLMSGGDSPLHF,TGTGCCAGCAGCTTAATGTCAGGGGGGGATTCACCCCTCCACTTT
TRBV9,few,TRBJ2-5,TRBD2,CASSVEASGQETQYF,TGTGCCAGCAGCGTAGAAGCTAGCGGTCAAGAGACCCAGTACTTC
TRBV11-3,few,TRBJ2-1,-,CASSLDRFQQFF,TGTGCCAGCAGCTTAGATCGGTTTCAGCAGTTCTTC
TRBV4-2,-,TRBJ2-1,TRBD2,CASSQEILAGGTYNEQFF,TGTGCCAGCAGCCAAGAGATCCTAGCGGGGGGGACCTACAATGAGCAGTTCTTC
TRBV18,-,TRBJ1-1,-,CASSPFTGDTEAFF,TGTGCCAGCTCACCATTTACGGGGGACACTGAAGCTTTCTTT
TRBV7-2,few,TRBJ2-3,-,CASSSQGGGPTDTQYF,TGTGCCAGCAGCTCCCAGGGAGGGGGGCCCACAGATACGCAGTATTTT
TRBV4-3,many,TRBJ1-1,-,CASSPGGEWTEAFF,TGCGCCAGCAGCCCGGGAGGGGAATGGACTGAAGCTTTCTTT
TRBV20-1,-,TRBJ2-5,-,CSAREGGETQYF,TGCAGTGCTAGAGAGGGGGGAGAGACCCAGTACTTC
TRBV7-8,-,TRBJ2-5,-,CASSANSGRETQYF,TGTGCCAGCAGCGCCAACAGTGGGAGGGAGACCCAGTACTTC
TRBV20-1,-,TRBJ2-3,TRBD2,CSALQGRGDSDTQYF,TGCAGTGCTCTTCAGGGGCGGGGGGATTCAGATACGCAGTATTTT
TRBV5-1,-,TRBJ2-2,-,CASTFLELVSGELFF,TGCGCCAGCACGTTCCTAGAACTGGTTTCCGGGGAGCTGTTTTTT
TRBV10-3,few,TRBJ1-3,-,CAMRERSGLSGNTIYF,TGTGCCATGCGGGAAAGGTCCGGCCTCTCTGGAAACACCATATATTTT
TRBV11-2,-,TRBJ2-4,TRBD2,CASSSIAGANIQYF,TGTGCCAGCAGCTCTATAGCGGGGGCAAACATTCAGTACTTC
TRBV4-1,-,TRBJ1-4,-,CASSQRTDLLGEKLFF,TGCGCCAGCAGCCAACGAACAGACCTCTTGGGTGAAAAACTGTTTTTT
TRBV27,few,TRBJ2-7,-,CASSFAGTEQYF,TGTGCCAGCAGTTTCGCCGGTACCGAGCAGTACTTC